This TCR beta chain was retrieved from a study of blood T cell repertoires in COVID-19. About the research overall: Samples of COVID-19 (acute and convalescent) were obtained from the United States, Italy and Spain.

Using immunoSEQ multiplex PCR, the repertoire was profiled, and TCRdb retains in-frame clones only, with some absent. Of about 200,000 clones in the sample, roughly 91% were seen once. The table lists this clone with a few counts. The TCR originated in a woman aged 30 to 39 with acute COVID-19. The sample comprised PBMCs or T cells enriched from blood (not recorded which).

In nucleotides, the CDR3 is TGTGCCAGCAGGAGAGGACAGTTGAACACTGAAGCTTTCTTT. The encoded protein is CASRRGQLNTEAFF. The rearrangement links TRBV2 to TRBJ1-1; TRBD1 is a possible D gene (6 bases). Trimming removed 6 bases from V and 0 bases from J, with 11 bases in between. The CDR3 is 14 residues long. CDR1 and CDR2 from the germline V gene are SNHLY and FYNNEI.